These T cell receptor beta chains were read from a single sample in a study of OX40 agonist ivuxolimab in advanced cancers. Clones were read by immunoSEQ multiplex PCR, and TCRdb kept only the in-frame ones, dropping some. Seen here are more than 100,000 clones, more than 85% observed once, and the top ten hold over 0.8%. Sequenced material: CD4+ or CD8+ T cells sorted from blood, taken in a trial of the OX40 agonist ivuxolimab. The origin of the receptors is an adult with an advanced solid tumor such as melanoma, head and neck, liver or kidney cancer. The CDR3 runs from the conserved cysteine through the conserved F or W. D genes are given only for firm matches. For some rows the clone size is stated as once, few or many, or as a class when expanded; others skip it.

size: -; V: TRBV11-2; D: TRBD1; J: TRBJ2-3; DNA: TGTGCCAGCAGCCCAGGGACAGCAGATACGCAGTATTTT; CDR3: CASSPGTADTQYF
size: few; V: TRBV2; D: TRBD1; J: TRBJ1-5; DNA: TGTGCCGGGGGGACAGTCAGCAATCAGCCCCAGCATTTT; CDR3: CAGGTVSNQPQHF
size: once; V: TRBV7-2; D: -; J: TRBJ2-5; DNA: TGTGCCAGCAGTTCCCAACAAGAGACCCAGTACTTC; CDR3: CASSSQQETQYF
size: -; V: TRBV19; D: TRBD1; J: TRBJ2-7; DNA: TGTGCCAGTAGTCCCCAGGGGACAGGGTGGTACGAGCAGTACTTC; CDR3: CASSPQGTGWYEQYF
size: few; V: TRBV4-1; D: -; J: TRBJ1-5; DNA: TGCGCCAGCAGCCAAGATCCTTGGGTCGGCTATAGCAATCAGCCCCAGCATTTT; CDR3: CASSQDPWVGYSNQPQHF
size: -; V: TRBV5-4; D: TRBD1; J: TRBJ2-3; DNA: TGTGCCAGCAGCTACCGGGACAGGGGAGAAGATACGCAGTATTTT; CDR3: CASSYRDRGEDTQYF
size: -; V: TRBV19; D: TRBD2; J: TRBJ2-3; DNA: TGTGCCAGTAGTAACGGACTAGCGGGAGTTCCAGATACGCAGTATTTT; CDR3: CASSNGLAGVPDTQYF
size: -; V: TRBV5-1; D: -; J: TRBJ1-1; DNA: TGCGCCAGCAGCTTTAACCGGGAAGGGAACACTGAAGCTTTCTTT; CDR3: CASSFNREGNTEAFF
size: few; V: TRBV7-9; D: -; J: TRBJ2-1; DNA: TGTGCCAGCAGCCCGCCGGGGTCAGACAATGAGCAGTTCTTC; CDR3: CASSPPGSDNEQFF
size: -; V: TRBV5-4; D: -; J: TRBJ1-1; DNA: TGTGCCAGCAACAAGGGACAGAACACTGAAGCTTTCTTT; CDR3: CASNKGQNTEAFF
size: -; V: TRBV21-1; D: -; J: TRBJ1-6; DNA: TGTGCCAGCAGAAAAGGGCAGGGGAAGATCTATAATTCACCCCTCCACTTT; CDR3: CASRKGQGKIYNSPLHF
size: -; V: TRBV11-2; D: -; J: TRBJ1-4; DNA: TGTGCCAGCAGCTTAGAGGACGGAAAACTGTTTTTT; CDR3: CASSLEDGKLFF
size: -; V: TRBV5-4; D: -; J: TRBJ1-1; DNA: TGTGCCAGCAGCCCATCGGGACGGGGCCGAATGAACACTGAAGCTTTCTTT; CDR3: CASSPSGRGRMNTEAFF
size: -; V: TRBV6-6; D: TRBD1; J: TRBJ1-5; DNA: TGTGCCACCTCACGGGACAGGGCTAGCAATCAGCCCCAGCATTTT; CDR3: CATSRDRASNQPQHF
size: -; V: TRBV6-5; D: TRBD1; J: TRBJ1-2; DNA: TGTGCCAGCAACGAGGCCGGGACAGGGGCCTATGGCTACACCTTC; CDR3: CASNEAGTGAYGYTF
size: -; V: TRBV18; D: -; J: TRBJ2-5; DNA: TGTGCCAGCTCACCCGGGCAACAAGAGACCCAGTACTTC; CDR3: CASSPGQQETQYF
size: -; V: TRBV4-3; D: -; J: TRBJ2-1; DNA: TGCGCCAGCAGCCAAGGAGCAGCCTACAATGAGCAGTTCTTC; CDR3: CASSQGAAYNEQFF